This T cell receptor beta chain was sequenced during a study of radiation and T cells in renal cell carcinoma. Study observations and caveats: Pretreatment tumor biopsies were lacking, so baseline clonotypes are unknown. In blood, top tumor clones expanded by 2 weeks, shrinking by 4.

The CDR3 loop spans 14 amino acids. Trimming stripped 0 bases from V and 0 bases from J, with 5 bases between. Looked up from germline, CDR1 is SGHNT and CDR2 is YYREEE (reference sequence). TCRdb keeps only in-frame clones here, not all; method: immunoSEQ multiplex PCR. Among about 150,000 clones, roughly 90% were seen once, and the ten largest hold 10% to 15%. Time point in this sample: blood 2 weeks post-SBRT. Treatment defined: 15 Gy SBRT to primary tumor, nephrectomy 4 weeks later. Radiation-treated patients gave blood at baseline, week 2 and week 4. This renal cell carcinoma was of the clear cell type. Details on this clone: Antigen specificity is unknown.

Here the sequenced sample was blood, taken from a patient whose treatment included radiotherapy and nephrectomy. The chain joins TRBV5-4 to TRBJ2-3; D gene uncertain. This receptor was obtained from a woman aged 45-60 years with renal cell carcinoma. The chain's CDR3 is CASSLEGSTDTQYF. Here the CDR3 DNA reads TGTGCCAGCAGCTTGGAGGGTAGCACAGATACGCAGTATTTT.